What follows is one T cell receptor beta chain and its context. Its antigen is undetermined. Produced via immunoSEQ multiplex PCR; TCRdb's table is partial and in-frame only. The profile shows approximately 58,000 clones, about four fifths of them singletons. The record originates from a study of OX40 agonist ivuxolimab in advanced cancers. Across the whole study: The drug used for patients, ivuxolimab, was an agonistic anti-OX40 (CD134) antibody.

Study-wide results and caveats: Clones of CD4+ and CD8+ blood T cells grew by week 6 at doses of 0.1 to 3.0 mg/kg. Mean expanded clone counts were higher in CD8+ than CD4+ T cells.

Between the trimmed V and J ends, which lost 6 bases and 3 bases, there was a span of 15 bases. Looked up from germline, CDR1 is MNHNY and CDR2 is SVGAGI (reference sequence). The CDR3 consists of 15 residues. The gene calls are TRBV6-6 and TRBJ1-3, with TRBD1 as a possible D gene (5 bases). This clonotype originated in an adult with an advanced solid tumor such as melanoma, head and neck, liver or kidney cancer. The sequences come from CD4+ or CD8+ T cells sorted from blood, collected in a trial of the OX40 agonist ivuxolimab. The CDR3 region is CASRIQGGLGNTIYF. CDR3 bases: TGTGCCAGCAGAATCCAGGGAGGGCTTGGAAACACCATATATTTT.